The 2 T cell receptor beta chains below come from one sample, sequenced in a study of T cell changes during pregnancy in multiple sclerosis. Profiled with immunoSEQ multiplex PCR; TCRdb holds only in-frame clones, not every one. The sample lists some 40,000 clones, 85% to 90% occurring once. This material consisted of CD4+ T cells from peripheral blood mononuclear cells, taken in the first trimester of pregnancy. Source of these receptors: a female donor with multiple sclerosis, enrolled in a pregnancy study.

This chain uses TRBV5-4 with TRBJ2-7, with D perhaps matching TRBD2 (6 bases). The length of the CDR3 is 15 residues. Between the trimmed V and J ends, which lost 4 bases and 5 bases, there was a span of 19 bases. Germline V lookup: CDR1 SGHNT, CDR2 YYREEE (reference sequence). The CDR3 protein is CASSHGTPSANEQYF. In DNA form, the CDR3 reads TGTGCCAGCAGCCACGGGACTCCCTCGGCGAACGAGCAGTACTTC.

The chain is built from TRBV28 and TRBJ1-4, with D uncertain. The CDR3 spans 13 residues. Trimming cost V 5 bases and J 5 bases, with 9 bases left between them. Germline CDR1 and CDR2: MDHEN and SYDVKM. Here the CDR3 reads CASSLGPNEKLFF. For the CDR3, the DNA is TGTGCCAGCAGTCTTGGCCCAAATGAAAAACTGTTTTTT.